Listed below are T cell receptor beta chains from one sample, sequenced in a study of T cells in Graves' hyperthyroidism and ophthalmopathy. MiXCR, run by TCRdb on the multiplex PCR reads, gives a single entry per CDR3 protein. Counted here are approximately 560,000 distinct CDR3 sequences, roughly 14% occurring once; the ten biggest clones make up roughly 6.6%. Sequenced input: blood. All receptors derive from a woman between 25 and 40 years old with Graves' hyperthyroidism. Each CDR3 is given with its conserved first and last residue. Fields, in order: clone size, J gene, D gene, V gene, CDR3 DNA, CDR3 protein. D genes are given only for firm matches. Clone size appears in some rows only: once, few, many, or a class for an expanded clone.

clone size: many
J gene: TRBJ2-3
D gene: NA
V gene: TRBV27
CDR3 DNA: TGTGCCAGCATCCCCTCCGGCCCCGGGCTCCCAAGGCCCACAGATACGCAGTATTTT
CDR3 protein: CASIPSGPGLPRPTDTQYF

clone size: NA
J gene: TRBJ1-6
D gene: TRBD1
V gene: TRBV18
CDR3 DNA: TGTGCCAGCTCACTCCAGGGGGTGAGCGCTCACGTCGATTCACCCCTCCACTTT
CDR3 protein: CASSLQGVSAHVDSPLHF

clone size: few
J gene: TRBJ2-6
D gene: TRBD1
V gene: TRBV6-2/TRBV6-3
CDR3 DNA: TGTGCCAGCAGTCCCTGGACAGGGCCTGGGGCCAACGTCCTGACTTTC
CDR3 protein: CASSPWTGPGANVLTF

clone size: NA
J gene: TRBJ1-5
D gene: NA
V gene: TRBV10-3
CDR3 DNA: TGTGCCATCAGTGAGTCGGGGGAGGGGCAGCCCCAGCATTTT
CDR3 protein: CAISESGEGQPQHF

clone size: many
J gene: TRBJ2-6
D gene: NA
V gene: TRBV7-8
CDR3 DNA: TGTGCCAGCAGCTTTCTAGCTTCCGGGGCCAACGTCCTGACTTTC
CDR3 protein: CASSFLASGANVLTF

clone size: many
J gene: TRBJ2-1
D gene: NA
V gene: TRBV12-3/TRBV12-4
CDR3 DNA: TGTGCCAGCGCCGCGACCAGGACTAATAATTACGATGAGCAGTTCTTC
CDR3 protein: CASAATRTNNYDEQFF

clone size: NA
J gene: TRBJ2-1
D gene: NA
V gene: TRBV9
CDR3 DNA: TGTGCCAGCAGCGTAGAGGGCTACAATGAGCAGTTCTTC
CDR3 protein: CASSVEGYNEQFF

clone size: many
J gene: TRBJ2-1
D gene: TRBD2
V gene: TRBV2
CDR3 DNA: TGTGCCAGCAAGGAGACTAGCCTGAACAATGAGCAGTTCTTC
CDR3 protein: CASKETSLNNEQFF

clone size: few
J gene: TRBJ2-7
D gene: NA
V gene: TRBV6-1
CDR3 DNA: TGTGCCAGCAGTTATGGCGGAGGGGCAAACGAGCAGTACTTC
CDR3 protein: CASSYGGGANEQYF

clone size: many
J gene: TRBJ1-1
D gene: TRBD1
V gene: TRBV18
CDR3 DNA: TGTGCCAGCTTGACAGGGATGAACACTGAAGCTTTCTTT
CDR3 protein: CASLTGMNTEAFF

clone size: many
J gene: TRBJ1-4
D gene: NA
V gene: TRBV30
CDR3 DNA: TGTGCCTGGATCCGCCAGGGACATGAAAAACTGTTTTTT
CDR3 protein: CAWIRQGHEKLFF

clone size: many
J gene: TRBJ1-2
D gene: TRBD1
V gene: TRBV28
CDR3 DNA: TGTGCCAGCAGATATCGGACAGGGGGACTCTATGGCTACACCTTC
CDR3 protein: CASRYRTGGLYGYTF

clone size: many
J gene: TRBJ2-2
D gene: TRBD1
V gene: TRBV20-1
CDR3 DNA: TGCAGTGCCGATACCGGACAGGCGAACACCGGGGAGCTGTTTTTT
CDR3 protein: CSADTGQANTGELFF